The rows below give T cell receptor beta chains drawn from one sample of a study of T cell responses to AZD1222 COVID-19 vaccine. Measured with immunoSEQ multiplex PCR; TCRdb has only the in-frame clones, and not every one. The sample has about 110,000 clones; 70% to 90% are singletons. The starting material was peripheral blood, obtained on day 0 of AZD1222 vaccination. Receptors were obtained from an adult in good health. Both conserved end residues are part of each CDR3. D genes are given only for firm matches. Rows give clone size only sometimes, using once, few, many, or a class for an expanded clone.

size	V	D	J	CDR3	DNA
.	TRBV18	.	TRBJ2-2	CASSPGSTAYFGELFF	TGTGCCAGCTCACCAGGGTCGACAGCTTATTTCGGGGAGCTGTTTTTT
.	TRBV4-1	.	TRBJ2-7	CASSQEDASYEQYF	TGCGCCAGCAGCCAAGAGGATGCCTCCTACGAGCAGTACTTC
few	TRBV27	TRBD1	TRBJ2-5	CASSSSGTGFRETQYF	TGTGCCAGCAGTTCGTCGGGGACAGGGTTTCGAGAGACCCAGTACTTC
once	TRBV21-1	.	TRBJ1-1	CASKGTGAGTEAFF	TGTGCCAGCAAGGGGACAGGGGCGGGGACTGAAGCTTTCTTT
.	TRBV11-2	.	TRBJ1-5	CASSPGPSTGDTPQHF	TGTGCCAGCAGCCCAGGTCCGTCGACGGGGGACACTCCCCAGCATTTT
once	TRBV7-9	.	TRBJ2-1	CASILALRDEQFF	TGTGCCAGCATCCTAGCCCTAAGAGATGAGCAGTTCTTC
.	TRBV12-3/TRBV12-4	.	TRBJ1-2	CASSPTDTYGYTF	TGTGCCAGCAGCCCGACAGACACCTATGGCTACACCTTC
.	TRBV19	.	TRBJ1-1	CASSIGLGQLRGTEAFF	TGTGCCAGTAGTATAGGCTTGGGGCAGTTAAGGGGCACTGAAGCTTTCTTT
.	TRBV7-2	.	TRBJ1-5	CASSLVRGSDQPQHF	TGTGCCAGCAGCTTAGTACGGGGAAGCGATCAGCCCCAGCATTTT
.	TRBV6-1	.	TRBJ2-1	CASSELYGTANEQFF	TGTGCCAGCAGTGAACTGTACGGCACGGCCAATGAGCAGTTCTTC
.	TRBV19	.	TRBJ1-2	CASSAGAGDWNGYTF	TGTGCCAGTAGCGCGGGGGCAGGAGATTGGAATGGCTACACCTTC
.	TRBV9	.	TRBJ1-6	CASSGGIRGGIGSPLHF	TGTGCCAGCAGCGGGGGTATCAGGGGCGGCATAGGTTCACCCCTCCACTTT
few	TRBV2	.	TRBJ1-1	CASSQSSEAFF	TGTGCCAGCAGTCAGAGTTCTGAAGCTTTCTTT
.	TRBV10-3	.	TRBJ2-7	CAISELSYEQYF	TGTGCCATCAGTGAGTTGTCCTACGAGCAGTACTTC
.	TRBV3-1/TRBV3-2	.	TRBJ1-5	CASSQGQGDQPQHF	TGTGCCAGCAGCCAAGGGCAGGGCGATCAGCCCCAGCATTTT
.	TRBV5-4	.	TRBJ1-3	CASSLPTGHSGNTIYF	TGTGCCAGCAGCCTTCCGACAGGCCACTCTGGAAACACCATATATTTT
.	TRBV5-4	.	TRBJ2-5	CASSYRDSETQYF	TGTGCCAGCAGCTACCGGGACTCCGAGACCCAGTACTTC
.	TRBV5-1	.	TRBJ2-7	CASSGATYEQYF	TGCGCCAGCAGCGGGGCTACCTACGAGCAGTACTTC
.	TRBV7-9	.	TRBJ1-1	CASSRAQGNTEAFF	TGTGCCAGCAGCCGAGCCCAGGGAAACACTGAAGCTTTCTTT
.	TRBV28	.	TRBJ1-5	CASSLDTAGGRPQHF	TGTGCCAGCAGCCTGGACACCGCGGGAGGCCGGCCCCAGCATTTT
.	TRBV12-3/TRBV12-4	.	TRBJ1-2	CASSETGSWGYTF	TGTGCCAGCAGTGAAACAGGGTCCTGGGGCTACACCTTC
.	TRBV28	.	TRBJ1-1	CASSLQSSEAFF	TGTGCCAGCAGTTTGCAATCTTCTGAAGCTTTCTTT
.	TRBV4-2	TRBD2	TRBJ2-5	CASTQTGSGQATQETQYF	TGTGCCAGCACTCAAACGGGTAGCGGGCAGGCTACCCAAGAGACCCAGTACTTC
.	TRBV9	.	TRBJ2-2	CASSVVGGNTGELFF	TGTGCCAGCAGCGTAGTCGGAGGGAACACCGGGGAGCTGTTTTTT
.	TRBV30	.	TRBJ1-2	CACHKSANAIYGYTF	TGTGCCTGTCACAAATCGGCCAACGCCATCTATGGCTACACCTTC
.	TRBV7-8	.	TRBJ2-5	CASSRSRGSETQYF	TGTGCCAGCAGCCGATCTCGGGGCTCAGAGACCCAGTACTTC
.	TRBV7-8	.	TRBJ2-7	CASSRVGEAYEQYF	TGTGCCAGCAGCCGAGTTGGGGAGGCCTACGAGCAGTACTTC
.	TRBV7-2	.	TRBJ2-5	CASSSQETQYF	TGTGCCAGCAGCTCCCAAGAGACCCAGTACTTC
.	TRBV7-2	.	TRBJ2-7	CASSARDFRPGYEQYF	TGTGCCAGCAGCGCACGGGATTTTAGGCCGGGTTACGAGCAGTACTTC
.	TRBV7-6	TRBD2	TRBJ2-1	CASSFLAASYNEQFF	TGTGCCAGCAGCTTCCTAGCGGCCTCCTACAATGAGCAGTTCTTC
.	TRBV10-1	.	TRBJ1-2	CASIRPNYGYTF	TGCGCCAGCATCAGACCAAACTATGGCTACACCTTC
.	TRBV11-2	.	TRBJ1-2	CASSLDSNYGYTF	TGTGCCAGCAGCTTGGACAGCAACTATGGCTACACCTTC
.	TRBV6-4	.	TRBJ2-3	CASSGLARGTDTQYF	TGTGCCAGCAGTGGACTAGCCAGGGGAACAGATACGCAGTATTTT
.	TRBV4-1	.	TRBJ1-5	CASSQDFSAMGNQPQHF	TGCGCCAGCAGCCAAGATTTCTCGGCTATGGGCAATCAGCCCCAGCATTTT
.	TRBV6-5	.	TRBJ1-3	CASSREGSGNTIYF	TGTGCCAGCAGTCGAGAGGGGTCTGGAAACACCATATATTTT
.	TRBV25-1	TRBD2	TRBJ2-5	CASSDRGEGLGETQYF	TGTGCCAGCAGTGATAGAGGGGAGGGATTAGGTGAGACCCAGTACTTC
.	TRBV28	TRBD1	TRBJ1-2	CASRGTGSRGLGGYTF	TGTGCCAGCCGGGGGACAGGGAGTCGCGGTCTAGGAGGCTACACCTTC
.	TRBV2	TRBD2	TRBJ2-1	CASSEPNLASGGLAYNEQFF	TGTGCCAGCAGTGAACCGAACTTGGCTAGCGGGGGGCTCGCCTACAATGAGCAGTTCTTC
few	TRBV27	TRBD1	TRBJ1-5	CASSLRGTGRHQPQHF	TGTGCCAGCAGTTTACGCGGGACAGGTCGGCATCAGCCCCAGCATTTT
.	TRBV20-1	TRBD1	TRBJ1-4	CSASPGTGEKLFF	TGCAGTGCTAGTCCCGGGACAGGGGAAAAACTGTTTTTT
.	TRBV3-1/TRBV3-2	TRBD1	TRBJ1-2	CASSRTGGGPYGYTF	TGTGCCAGCAGCCGAACAGGGGGAGGACCGTATGGCTACACCTTC
.	TRBV6-6	.	TRBJ2-7	CASSETYEQYF	TGTGCCAGCAGCGAAACCTACGAGCAGTACTTC
.	TRBV11-3	.	TRBJ1-3	CASSLGGRNSGNTIYF	TGTGCCAGCAGCTTAGGAGGACGGAACTCTGGAAACACCATATATTTT
once	TRBV9	.	TRBJ1-2	CASSAAQDGNYGYTF	TGTGCCAGCAGCGCAGCCCAGGACGGGAACTATGGCTACACCTTC
.	TRBV9	.	TRBJ1-4	CASSVGLGAGNEKLFF	TGTGCCAGCAGCGTAGGCTTGGGGGCAGGTAATGAAAAACTGTTTTTT
.	TRBV5-1	.	TRBJ1-1	CASSLDGRNTEAFF	TGCGCCAGCAGCTTGGATGGCAGAAACACTGAAGCTTTCTTT
.	TRBV11-2	TRBD2	TRBJ2-1	CASSRLAGASEQFF	TGTGCCAGCAGCCGACTAGCGGGAGCTAGTGAGCAGTTCTTC
.	TRBV19	TRBD1	TRBJ2-3	CASSSQGAEDTQYF	TGTGCCAGTAGTTCACAGGGGGCGGAAGATACGCAGTATTTT